The next 5 T cell receptor beta chains were all read from a single sample in a study of blood T cell repertoires in COVID-19. Assay: immunoSEQ multiplex PCR; the TCRdb copy retains only in-frame clones and omits some. The data show approximately 140,000 clones, roughly 84% seen once. The sample comprised peripheral blood. These TCRs come from a man aged 25 to 45 with COVID-19, enrolled during active disease.

The chain uses TRBV3-1 (or the pseudogene TRBV3-2) and TRBJ2-1; TRBD2 matches at 9 bases. Germline-derived CDR1 and CDR2 are LGHDT and YNNKEL (reference sequence). The length of the CDR3 is 15 residues. The J segment lost 8 bases and the V segment lost 3 bases, leaving 8 bases of the junction unmatched. The CDR3 DNA reads TGTGCCAGCAGCCAGGGCGGGAGGGCCCCCGATGAGCAGTTCTTC. Translation gives CASSQGGRAPDEQFF.

The rearrangement uses TRBV7-2 and TRBJ2-2, with D hard to call. V was clipped by 4 bases and J by 2 bases, with 2 bases between them. CDR1 is SGHTA and CDR2 is FQGNSA in the germline V gene. The CDR3 has 12 amino acids. The CDR3, as DNA: TGTGCCAGCAGCTCAAACACCGGGGAGCTGTTTTTT. Residues: CASSSNTGELFF.

The rearrangement joins TRBV18 to TRBJ1-4, with TRBD1 matching over 11 bases. J lost 9 bases, V lost 3 bases, and 3 bases had no gene match. The length of the CDR3 is 14 residues. CDR1 and CDR2 (germline): KGHSH, LQKENI. The CDR3 DNA is TGTGCCAGCTCACCGGGACAGGGGGAGAAAAAACTGTTTTTT. It translates to CASSPGQGEKKLFF.

The rearrangement joins TRBV4-2 to TRBJ1-5; TRBD1 aligns across 8 bases. Germline values: CDR1 LGHNA, CDR2 YNFKEQ. With 0 bases clipped from V and 5 bases from J, the junction kept 6 bases outside the gene matches. The CDR3 extends over 16 amino acids. In DNA, the CDR3 is TGTGCCAGCAGCCAAGAGGCCAGGGGGCCCCATCAGCCCCAGCATTTT. It codes for CASSQEARGPHQPQHF.

The CDR3 loop is CASSIFQRGDNEQFF. CDR3 coding DNA: TGTGCCAGTAGTATCTTCCAGCGGGGAGACAATGAGCAGTTCTTC. V usage is TRBV19 and J usage is TRBJ2-1, with 7 positions matching TRBD2. Germline-derived CDR1 and CDR2 are LNHDA and SQIVND (reference sequence). This CDR3 has 15 residues. The V segment lost 3 bases and the J segment 5 bases; nucleotides outside the gene matches: 7.